Sequencing of this TCR beta chain was carried out in a study of cytomegalovirus exposure and HLA in healthy donors. As for the study in general: Within an early data release were 80 million to 90 million unique TCRs drawn from HLA-typed donors. Study-wide results and caveats: Sequencing depth across donors, presence/absence analyses assumed, was roughly uniform.

Comment on this clone: Its antigen remains unknown.

Primers included in the PCR were 60 Vbeta and 13 Jbeta primers. TCRdb's copy holds only in-frame clones and misses some; the assay was immunoSEQ multiplex PCR. Of 95,000 to 110,000 clones listed, about 85% are singletons. Germline V lookup: CDR1 SNHLY, CDR2 FYNNEI. This CDR3 has 20 amino acids. J lost 4 bases, V lost 5 bases, and 16 bases had no gene match. The sequenced sample was PBMCs. This TCR came from a man aged 25-40 years in good health and CMV-seronegative. The chain couples TRBV2 to TRBJ2-1; 14 nucleotides match TRBD2. CDR3 loop: CASSRVRGLAGGESYNEQFF. The CDR3 DNA reads as TGTGCCAGCAGTCGGGTACGAGGACTAGCGGGGGGCGAGTCGTACAATGAGCAGTTCTTC.